These T cell receptor beta chains were read from a single sample in a study of PD-1 blockade in classical Hodgkin lymphoma. Sequencing was performed with immunoSEQ multiplex PCR; in TCRdb, only in-frame clones are kept and a portion is missing. The data contain around 30,000 clones, 89% of them seen just once; the ten biggest clones take up about 0.37%. Material for sequencing was CD4+ T cells from blood. The receptors originated from a human donor with classical Hodgkin lymphoma. CDR3s leave out the opening cysteine and the closing phenylalanine or tryptophan. The D gene is left open where the match is weak. For some rows the clone size is stated as once, few or many, or as a class when expanded; others skip it.

size: NA; V: TRBV5-4; J: TRBJ2-3; D: TRBD2; CDR3: ASSWGLAGADTQY
size: NA; V: TRBV30; J: TRBJ2-5; D: NA; CDR3: AWSPRGAQETQY
size: NA; V: TRBV6-5; J: TRBJ2-4; D: NA; CDR3: ASSSGGLAKNIQY
size: NA; V: TRBV5-4; J: TRBJ2-7; D: TRBD1; CDR3: ASSSRTGGDEQY
size: NA; V: TRBV9; J: TRBJ2-5; D: NA; CDR3: ASSARRHGETQY
size: NA; V: TRBV6-5; J: TRBJ1-2; D: NA; CDR3: ASSYDKNYGYT
size: NA; V: TRBV27; J: TRBJ2-1; D: NA; CDR3: ASSLDLREQF
size: NA; V: TRBV11-3; J: TRBJ2-3; D: NA; CDR3: ASSLAALQVTQY
size: NA; V: TRBV6-5; J: TRBJ1-4; D: NA; CDR3: ASGTLITVGEKLF
size: NA; V: TRBV28; J: TRBJ1-3; D: NA; CDR3: ASGVGRISSGNTIY
size: NA; V: TRBV20-1; J: TRBJ2-1; D: NA; CDR3: SASGYNEQF
size: NA; V: TRBV19; J: TRBJ2-1; D: NA; CDR3: ASSRLGPPF
size: NA; V: TRBV19; J: TRBJ2-1; D: TRBD2; CDR3: ASSIQLAGAFNEQF
size: NA; V: TRBV11-2; J: TRBJ1-5; D: NA; CDR3: ASSLARVGRSNQPQH
size: NA; V: TRBV18; J: TRBJ2-7; D: TRBD2; CDR3: ASSEGLAGAYEQY
size: NA; V: TRBV6-5; J: TRBJ2-1; D: NA; CDR3: ASSPPSPNEQF
size: NA; V: TRBV28; J: TRBJ2-5; D: TRBD2; CDR3: ASSSPGGEETQY
size: NA; V: TRBV7-9; J: TRBJ2-7; D: NA; CDR3: ASSLDRQTYEQY
size: NA; V: TRBV28; J: TRBJ2-3; D: TRBD2; CDR3: ASSLVAGSTDTQY
size: NA; V: TRBV5-1; J: TRBJ1-1; D: TRBD1; CDR3: ASSPTGDTEAF
size: NA; V: TRBV27; J: TRBJ2-1; D: TRBD1; CDR3: ASSSPGQGHNEQF
size: NA; V: TRBV19; J: TRBJ1-1; D: NA; CDR3: ASRVQGHTEAF
size: NA; V: TRBV6-1; J: TRBJ2-7; D: TRBD1; CDR3: ASLGTGGSYEQY
size: NA; V: TRBV5-1; J: TRBJ1-3; D: NA; CDR3: ASSLGNFGNTIY
size: NA; V: TRBV4-1; J: TRBJ2-2; D: NA; CDR3: ASSQDGRSTGELF
size: NA; V: TRBV7-2; J: TRBJ1-1; D: NA; CDR3: ASSFRRGVAEAF
size: NA; V: TRBV5-4; J: TRBJ2-3; D: NA; CDR3: ASSLGASSEDTQY
size: NA; V: TRBV5-4; J: TRBJ2-1; D: TRBD2; CDR3: ASSGDLAEAYNEQF
size: NA; V: TRBV10-3; J: TRBJ2-1; D: NA; CDR3: AAEGTEYNEQF
size: NA; V: TRBV28; J: TRBJ2-5; D: TRBD1; CDR3: ASSTRGSETQY
size: NA; V: TRBV9; J: TRBJ1-2; D: NA; CDR3: ASSVTGYGYT
size: NA; V: TRBV18; J: TRBJ2-3; D: TRBD2; CDR3: ASSRGVAGDADTQY
size: NA; V: TRBV19; J: TRBJ2-3; D: NA; CDR3: ASSIHRVDTQY
size: few; V: TRBV27; J: TRBJ1-4; D: NA; CDR3: ASMLTATNEKLF
size: NA; V: TRBV19; J: TRBJ1-1; D: TRBD1; CDR3: ASSPDRGTEAF
size: NA; V: TRBV4-3; J: TRBJ2-2; D: NA; CDR3: ASSQDRADTGELF
size: few; V: TRBV2; J: TRBJ1-2; D: NA; CDR3: ASSEARQGGYT
size: NA; V: TRBV7-6; J: TRBJ2-3; D: TRBD2; CDR3: ASSLEGRETADTQY
size: NA; V: TRBV4-3; J: TRBJ2-7; D: NA; CDR3: ASSQDRDLFYSYEQY
size: NA; V: TRBV6-5; J: TRBJ2-2; D: NA; CDR3: ASRSGTANTGELF
size: NA; V: TRBV9; J: TRBJ1-1; D: TRBD1; CDR3: ASSVDRDTEAF
size: once; V: TRBV19; J: TRBJ1-5; D: NA; CDR3: ASSIAAEWDVNQPQH
size: NA; V: TRBV19; J: TRBJ2-2; D: NA; CDR3: ASSDGGEVGELF
size: NA; V: TRBV7-3; J: TRBJ2-7; D: NA; CDR3: ASSVGGLSGRDEQY
size: NA; V: TRBV6-5; J: TRBJ2-4; D: NA; CDR3: ASSYGGSGSLGIQY
size: once; V: TRBV27; J: TRBJ2-7; D: NA; CDR3: ASRASTGSVPYEQY
size: NA; V: TRBV21-1; J: TRBJ2-5; D: NA; CDR3: ASSKGAGGLETQY
size: NA; V: TRBV10-3; J: TRBJ1-4; D: NA; CDR3: AISPSGNNEKLF
size: NA; V: TRBV5-3; J: TRBJ1-5; D: NA; CDR3: ARSLRQDGSNQPQH
size: NA; V: TRBV25-1; J: TRBJ2-3; D: TRBD2; CDR3: ASLDPAGGLDTQY
size: NA; V: TRBV5-1; J: TRBJ2-5; D: TRBD1; CDR3: ASSPSTGGTPGQETQY
size: NA; V: TRBV18; J: TRBJ1-4; D: TRBD1; CDR3: ASSPPRQGAVEKLF
size: NA; V: TRBV28; J: TRBJ1-1; D: NA; CDR3: ASSPPQNTEAF
size: NA; V: TRBV7-2; J: TRBJ2-5; D: NA; CDR3: ASSLAGYQETQY
size: few; V: TRBV7-7; J: TRBJ2-1; D: NA; CDR3: ASSLGASRGNNEQF